This TCR beta chain was observed in a study of blood T cell repertoires in COVID-19. Study-level background: The analysed material was cDNA or gDNA that came from T cells, B-cell-depleted T cells, or PBMCs.

The CDR3 totals 13 residues. With 5 bases removed from V and 6 bases from J, the gap between germline ends came to 11 bases. Produced via immunoSEQ multiplex PCR; TCRdb's table is partial and in-frame only. The top ten hold around 1.7% of the sample, which has some 270,000 clones, roughly 86% seen once. The material sequenced was peripheral blood. The sequence derives from a woman in her fifties or sixties who had recovered from COVID-19. V and J are TRBV12-3 or TRBV12-4 and TRBJ2-1, with D uncertain. CDR3 sequence (DNA): TGTGCCAGCAGTGCCTCCTCTATCAATGAGCAGTTCTTC. Residues: CASSASSINEQFF.